Reported below is one TCR beta chain. This entry belongs to a study of technical replicates of blood from a handful of donors. Assay: immunoSEQ multiplex PCR; the TCRdb copy retains only in-frame clones and omits some. Among roughly 81,000 clones, about 97% were seen once, and the ten largest hold 0.15% to 0.2%. The TCR sequence derives from a human donor in good health. The sample comprised T cells isolated from PBMCs.

CDR3 sequence reads: CASSLEAGATYEQYF. In DNA form, the CDR3 reads TGTGCCAGCAGCTTGGAGGCGGGAGCCACCTACGAGCAGTACTTC. The chain is built from TRBV5-4 and TRBJ2-7; TRBD2 aligns across 7 bases. Germline CDR1 is SGHNT and CDR2 is YYREEE (reference sequence). The CDR3 is made up of 15 amino acids. The V segment lost 0 bases and the J segment 2 bases; nucleotides outside the gene matches: 5.